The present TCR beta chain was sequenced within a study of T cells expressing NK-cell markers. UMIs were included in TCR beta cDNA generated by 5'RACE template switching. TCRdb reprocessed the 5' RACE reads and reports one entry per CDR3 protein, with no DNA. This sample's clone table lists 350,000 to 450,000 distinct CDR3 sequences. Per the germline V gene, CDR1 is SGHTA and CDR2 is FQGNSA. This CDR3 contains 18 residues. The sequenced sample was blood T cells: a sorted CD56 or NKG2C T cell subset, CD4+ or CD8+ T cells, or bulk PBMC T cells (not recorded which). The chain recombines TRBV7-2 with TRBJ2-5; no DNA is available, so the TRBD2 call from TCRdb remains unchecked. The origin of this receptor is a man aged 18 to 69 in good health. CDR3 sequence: CASSLRLAGYPSKETQYF.